This T cell receptor beta chain was recovered during a study of cytomegalovirus exposure and HLA in healthy donors. PCR was performed using 60 Vbeta and 13 Jbeta primers. Original processing methods: Later reanalysis found around 80 million unique TCR beta chains, around 9.9 million of them shared. Libraries were prepared by immunoSEQ multiplex PCR; TCRdb keeps only in-frame clonotypes and omits some of them. The V and J calls and clone size are taken from that table; D and trimming were inferred from the DNA. The table includes some 110,000 clones, 60% to 85% detected once. The CDR3 spans 15 residues. V dropped 3 bases and J dropped 3; count of bases not matched to a gene: 7. Germline CDR1 is LNHNV and CDR2 is YYDKDF (reference sequence).

Input material: PBMCs. The chain combines TRBV15 with TRBJ1-1; TRBD1 aligns across 7 bases. The receptor's source is a middle-aged man in good health and CMV-seronegative. The CDR3 here is CATSRASRGDTEAFF. DNA for the CDR3: TGTGCCACCAGCAGGGCCAGCAGGGGGGACACTGAAGCTTTCTTT.